This record looks at one TCR beta chain sequence and its context. Its antigen is not known. Germline V gene sequence: CDR1 SGHVS, CDR2 FQNEAQ. The CDR3 runs 16 residues. Between the trimmed V and J ends, which lost 0 bases and 1 base, there was a span of 12 bases. Amplification started from genomic DNA. A primer set of 30 forward and 13 reverse primers amplified the CDR3. One entry per CDR3 protein, called by TCRdb with MiXCR from the multiplex PCR reads. The sample records 270,000 or so distinct CDR3 sequences, more than 45% being singletons. These data originate in a study of type 1 and type 2 diabetes patients. Whole-study context: From PBMCs, CD4+ and CD8+ T cells were isolated by magnetic microbeads. General study results and limits: Type 2 diabetes and control V and J usage correlated highly, roughly 0.97.

The rearrangement joins TRBV7-8 to TRBJ1-2; D not certain. Specimen: peripheral blood mononuclear cells (PBMCs). The clonotype comes from a man aged 18 to 29 with type 2 diabetes. Here the CDR3 reads CASSLAWDYLNYGYTF. As DNA, the CDR3 is TGTGCCAGCAGCTTAGCATGGGATTACCTTAACTATGGCTACACCTTC. Looking up the rest from reference TRBV7-8 and TRBJ1-2 gives the full variable domain: GAGVSQSPRYKVAKRGQDVALRCDPISGHVSLFWYQQALGQGPEFLTYFQNEAQLDKSGLPSDRFFAERPEGSVSTLKIQRTQQEDSAVYLCASSLAWDYLNYGYTFGSGTRLTVV.